The entry below gives a single TCR beta chain sequence along with its context. The data are from a study of T cells after yellow fever vaccination. TCRdb re-derived calls from the 5' RACE reads in MiXCR, one entry per CDR3 protein. The table has approximately 300,000 distinct CDR3 sequences, 6.8% seen once; the top ten hold roughly a sixth. Trimming left V 4 bases short and J 3 bases short, with 16 bases between. From germline, CDR1 is MGHRA and CDR2 YSYEKL. This CDR3 region has 16 residues. The gene calls are TRBV4-1 and TRBJ2-1; D gene unclear. Specimen: PBMCs, collected 35 to 50 days after the first yellow fever vaccination. The sequence was obtained from a man between 18 and 35 years old who received the YFV17D yellow fever vaccine. DNA of the CDR3: TGCGCCAGCAGCCGAGACGGAGTGATACGCTACAATGAGCAGTTCTTC. It translates to CASSRDGVIRYNEQFF.